The 11 T cell receptor beta chains given below trace back to one sample, sequenced in a study of blood T cell repertoires in COVID-19. Sequenced by immunoSEQ multiplex PCR; TCRdb stores in-frame clones only, minus some. The sample includes approximately 190,000 clones, 70% to 85% of them seen just once. The material sequenced was peripheral blood. These receptors originate from a human donor with acute or convalescent COVID-19. The donor label of this sample is uncertain.

The V and J genes are TRBV10-2 and TRBJ2-1, with D perhaps matching TRBD1 (6 bases). CDR3 length equals 13 residues. The germline CDR1 and CDR2 sequences are WSHSY and SAAADI. The V end was cut by 9 bases, the J end by 10 bases, with 19 bases between. The chain's CDR3 is CASDGTARGEQFF. The CDR3 nucleotides are TGCGCCAGTGATGGGACGGCAAGGGGGGAGCAGTTCTTC.

V is TRBV10-3 and J is TRBJ2-2, with TRBD1 matching over 9 bases. Germline CDR1 and CDR2: ENHRY and SYGVKD. The V and J ends lost 4 bases and 2 bases, in that order; junction bases with no gene match: 5. The CDR3 consists of 16 residues. This CDR3 reads CAISGEQGANTGELFF. Here the CDR3 DNA reads TGTGCCATCAGTGGGGAACAGGGGGCCAACACCGGGGAGCTGTTTTTT.

CDR3 nucleotide sequence: TGTGCCAGCAGCTTCGACAGGGATACCGGGGAGCTGTTTTTT. Protein sequence: CASSFDRDTGELFF. This chain links TRBV7-9 with TRBJ2-2; 7 bases map to TRBD1. The ends lost 3 bases at V and 5 bases at J; junction bases unmatched: 3. The germline CDR1 and CDR2 sequences are SEHNR and FQNEAQ (reference sequence). The CDR3 runs 14 residues.

This chain uses TRBV10-1 with TRBJ2-3; no reliable D call. Per germline, CDR1 WNHNN and CDR2 SYGVQD (reference sequence). The CDR3 runs 11 residues. V was pared by 9 bases and J by 3 bases, with 7 bases between. CDR3 sequence: CARAPTDTQYF. The CDR3 DNA is TGCGCCAGGGCCCCTACAGATACGCAGTATTTT.

J is TRBJ2-5 and V is TRBV4-2; D perhaps matches TRBD2 (5 bases). Germline CDR1 is LGHNA and CDR2 is YNFKEQ. The CDR3 totals 13 residues. V was shortened by 5 bases and J by 3 bases, with 10 bases between the two germline ends. In DNA form, the CDR3 reads TGTGCCAGCAGCTCAGGACTTAAAGAGACCCAGTACTTC. It translates to CASSSGLKETQYF.

This chain links TRBV4-2 with TRBJ1-1; 10 bases fit TRBD1. The CDR3 runs to 15 residues. Germline CDR1 LGHNA, CDR2 YNFKEQ. V shed 1 base and J 4 bases; nucleotides not matched to a gene: 3. The CDR3 DNA reads as TGTGCCAGCAGCCAAGGACAGGGGGCGGGCACTGAAGCTTTCTTT. The encoded protein is CASSQGQGAGTEAFF.

This clone was seen a few times. The chain is built from TRBV28 and TRBJ1-2; TRBD1 aligns across 7 bases. This CDR3 is 14 amino acids long. V lost 7 bases, J lost 3 bases, and 8 bases stayed unmatched. The germline gives CDR1 MDHEN, CDR2 SYDVKM. CDR3 coding DNA: TGTGCCAGCACTCCGACCCAGGGGGACTATGGCTACACCTTC. Translation gives CASTPTQGDYGYTF.

The chain uses TRBV18 and TRBJ1-1; 10 bases agree with TRBD1. This CDR3 is built from 17 residues. The germline CDR1 and CDR2 sequences are KGHSH and LQKENI. Unmatched junction bases numbered 7, after V lost 3 bases and J lost 0 bases. CDR3 bases: TGTGCCAGCTCACCGCGACAGGGGGCCGGCGTGAACACTGAAGCTTTCTTT. This translates into CASSPRQGAGVNTEAFF.

The count of this clone is one. The rearrangement joins TRBV5-1 to TRBJ1-2; 8 bases line up with TRBD1. Trimming cost V 4 bases and J 7 bases; bases outside gene matches: 15. Germline V gene data show CDR1 as SGHRS and CDR2 as YFSETQ. The CDR3 runs 16 residues. Here the CDR3 reads CASSVGQVGILGGYTF. Written as DNA, the CDR3 is TGCGCCAGCAGCGTGGGACAGGTGGGCATATTGGGTGGCTACACCTTC.

The chain recombines TRBV6-2 or TRBV6-3 with TRBJ2-7, with 9 bases identical to TRBD1. CDR3 size: 15 residues. The germline V gene encodes CDR1 MNHEY and CDR2 SVGEGT. Trimming at V came to 7 bases and at J to 3 bases, leaving 10 bases not matched to a gene. DNA for the CDR3: TGTGCCAGCACCCCAGAGGGACAGGGAGTCTACGAGCAGTACTTC. Its protein product is CASTPEGQGVYEQYF.

This clone was counted only a few times. The junction shows a germline mismatch at one end, possibly a read error. The chain is built from TRBV7-9 and TRBJ2-1; D not certain. The germline V gene has CDR1 SEHNR and CDR2 FQNEAQ (reference sequence). There are 13 residues in the CDR3. Here the CDR3 DNA reads TGTGCCAGCAGATTACTCTCCCACAATGAGCAGTTCTTC. This translates into CASRLLSHNEQFF.